These 15 T cell receptor beta chains were sequenced from one sample in a study of beta chain features in type 1 diabetes. The study, taken as a whole, reports: TCRB CDR3 length was moderately but significantly reduced in all four CD4+ subsets of Type 1 diabetes patients.

The entirety of the isolated RNA underwent reverse transcription, so expressed TCRB transcripts were sequenced. TCRdb's table, derived via immunoSEQ multiplex PCR, lists solely in-frame clones and lacks some. This sample has about 660,000 clones; about 14% occur once, and the top ten carry 0.03% to 0.045%. No antigen has been assigned to these receptors. The sequenced sample was naive CD4+ T cells from blood. The receptors originated from a man in his late teens or twenties with type 1 diabetes.

The chain carries TRBV6-5 and TRBJ1-5; no firm D call. The CDR3 has 13 residues. CDR1 MNHEY and CDR2 SVGAGI come from the germline V gene. V lost 5 bases to trimming and J lost 5 bases, with 10 bases between them. The CDR3 nucleotides read TGTGCCAGCAGTCCCCACATTGATCAGCCCCAGCATTTT. It yields the protein CASSPHIDQPQHF.

This rearrangement joins TRBV7-2 to TRBJ2-2; 11 bases align to TRBD2. Germline V gene data show CDR1 as SGHTA and CDR2 as FQGNSA. V shed 6 bases, J shed 8 bases, and the junction held 11 bases outside the gene matches. The CDR3 contains 16 residues. CDR3 sequence reads: CASRRLAGPSGGELFF. CDR3 DNA sequence: TGTGCCAGCAGGCGACTAGCGGGGCCCTCAGGGGGGGAGCTGTTTTTT. Supplemented by reference TRBV7-2 and TRBJ2-2, the full variable domain reads GAGVSQSPSNKVTEKGKDVELRCDPISGHTALYWYRQSLGQGLEFLIYFQGNSAPDKSGLPSDRFSAERTGGSVSTLTIQRTQQEDSAVYLCASRRLAGPSGGELFFGEGSRLTVL.

The V call is TRBV15, the J call TRBJ2-1; 8 nucleotides match TRBD2. The CDR3 covers 14 residues. Germline V CDR1 and CDR2: LNHNV, YYDKDF (reference sequence). The J segment lost 9 bases and the V segment lost 0 bases, leaving 4 bases of the junction unmatched. The CDR3 region has the DNA TGTGCCACCAGCAGAGATGCGGGAGGCAGTGAGCAGTTCTTC. Protein sequence: CATSRDAGGSEQFF.

This chain uses TRBV9 with TRBJ2-3; D unclear. The CDR3 runs to 12 residues. Trimming removed 3 bases from V and 6 bases from J, with 8 bases in between. The germline gives CDR1 SGDLS, CDR2 YYNGEE. In DNA form, the CDR3 reads TGTGCCAGCAGCGAACTGGGGGATACGCAGTATTTT. Translated: CASSELGDTQYF. Looking up the rest from reference TRBV9 and TRBJ2-3 gives the full variable domain: DSGVTQTPKHLITATGQRVTLRCSPRSGDLSVYWYQQSLDQGLQFLIQYYNGEERAKGNILERFSAQQFPDLHSELNLSSLELGDSALYFCASSELGDTQYFGPGTRLTVL.

In this sample, this clone turned up a few times. The V call is TRBV7-2, the J call TRBJ1-1; D ambiguous. Germline CDR1 and CDR2: SGHTA and FQGNSA. V lost 1 base and J 4 bases, leaving 10 bases between the germline ends. The CDR3 is made up of 14 amino acids. This CDR3 reads CASSLDEGSTEAFF. The CDR3 region has the DNA TGTGCCAGCAGCTTAGACGAGGGTTCCACTGAAGCTTTCTTT.

This clone appeared a few times. The chain recombines TRBV19 with TRBJ1-2, with D uncertain. The V and J ends lost 5 bases and 4 bases respectively, with 11 bases between them. This CDR3 has 13 residues. From germline, CDR1 is LNHDA and CDR2 SQIVND (reference sequence). The CDR3 nucleotides are TGTGCCAGTAGTGAGGAAGAGCCCTATGGCTACACCTTC. It yields the protein CASSEEEPYGYTF.

The J gene is TRBJ2-7, the V gene TRBV10-3; TRBD1 agrees at 8 bases. This CDR3 is built from 13 residues. Germline loops: CDR1 ENHRY, CDR2 SYGVKD. V was pared by 4 bases and J by 5 bases, with 4 bases of the junction left unmatched. CDR3 region: CAISGTGTNEQYF. CDR3 in DNA: TGTGCCATCAGTGGGACAGGGACGAACGAGCAGTACTTC.

The V and J genes are TRBV7-8 and TRBJ2-5, with a weak D call TRBD1 (6 bases). The CDR3 covers 13 residues. Looked up from germline, CDR1 is SGHVS and CDR2 is FQNEAQ. V was clipped by 2 bases and J by 5 bases, with 9 bases between them. CDR3 in DNA: TGTGCCAGCAGCTTATTCAGGGGTGAGACCCAGTACTTC. Amino acids: CASSLFRGETQYF.

This clone was found a few times. V usage is TRBV7-9 and J usage is TRBJ2-7, with D maybe TRBD1 (6 bases). The CDR3 contains 15 residues. From germline, CDR1 is SEHNR and CDR2 FQNEAQ (reference sequence). Deletions cut 6 bases from V and 2 bases from J, with 17 bases between. The CDR3 protein is CASSWTVSSTYEQYF. The DNA of the CDR3 is TGTGCCAGCAGTTGGACAGTTTCGTCCACCTACGAGCAGTACTTC.

The chain has TRBV2 and TRBJ2-3, with 8 nucleotides matching TRBD1. Germline V lookup: CDR1 SNHLY, CDR2 FYNNEI. This CDR3 comprises 14 residues. Unmatched junction bases numbered 4, after V lost 6 bases and J lost 2 bases. CDR3 amino acids: CASRDRALTDTQYF. The CDR3 bases are TGTGCCAGCAGGGACAGGGCCCTCACAGATACGCAGTATTTT.

The V gene is TRBV9, the J gene TRBJ1-1; no clear D. The length of the CDR3 is 11 residues. CDR1 is SGDLS, CDR2 YYNGEE, per germline. V was clipped by 4 bases and J by 5 bases, with 6 bases between them. The DNA for the CDR3 is TGTGCCAGCAGCCAAGAGACTGAAGCTTTCTTT. Residues: CASSQETEAFF.

This clone was seen a handful of times. The chain links TRBV7-2 to TRBJ2-1, with TRBD1 identical over 7 bases. CDR3 length: 15 residues. The V segment lost 5 bases and the J segment 4 bases; nucleotides outside the gene matches: 8. CDR1 and CDR2 (germline): SGHTA, FQGNSA. The CDR3, as DNA: TGTGCCAGCAGCCCTCCAGCGACAGGGTACAATGAGCAGTTCTTC. It codes for CASSPPATGYNEQFF.

This clone was seen more than once but under ten times. V is TRBV7-2 and J is TRBJ2-5, with 8 bases identical to TRBD1. The V gene end was trimmed by 3 bases and the J gene end by 5 bases; junction bases not matched to a gene: 5. This CDR3 is built from 14 residues. Germline V CDR1 and CDR2: SGHTA, FQGNSA. The CDR3 nucleotides read TGTGCCAGCAGCTTCGACAGGGGTTGGGAGACCCAGTACTTC. This encodes CASSFDRGWETQYF.

The chain links TRBV30 to TRBJ2-7; D may be TRBD1 or TRBD2 (5 bases each). Trimming removed 0 bases from V and 8 bases from J, with 14 bases in between. The CDR3 extends over 13 amino acids. The germline V gene has CDR1 GTSNPN and CDR2 SVGIG (reference sequence). CDR3: CAWSVRMGDQQYF. The CDR3, as DNA: TGTGCCTGGAGTGTACGAATGGGGGATCAGCAGTACTTC.

CDR3 region: CAIAPEGNEQFF. The CDR3 DNA reads as TGTGCCATCGCCCCGGAGGGAAATGAGCAGTTCTTC. This rearrangement joins TRBV2 to TRBJ2-1; a weak D match, TRBD2 (6 bases). V was shortened by 10 bases and J by 7 bases, with 14 bases between the two germline ends. The CDR3 contains 12 residues. Germline V gene data show CDR1 as SNHLY and CDR2 as FYNNEI. Combining the CDR3 with reference TRBV2 and TRBJ2-1 gives the whole variable domain EPEVTQTPSHQVTQMGQEVILRCVPISNHLYFYWYRQILGQKVEFLVSFYNNEISEKSEIFDDQFSVERPDGSNFTLKIRSTKLEDSAMYFCAIAPEGNEQFFGPGTRLTVL.